This record covers a single T cell receptor (beta chain). The PCR used 60 Vbeta and 13 Jbeta primers. Here immunoSEQ multiplex PCR was the method, and the copy in TCRdb shows in-frame clones only, minus some. The data show about 190,000 clones, with around four fifths seen just once and 1.2% held by the top ten. The sample is drawn from a study of cytomegalovirus exposure and HLA in healthy donors. Per germline, CDR1 SGHRS and CDR2 YFSETQ. This CDR3 spans 16 amino acids. With 0 bases removed from V and 2 bases from J, the gap between germline ends came to 14 bases. Sequencing used PBMCs. The chain carries TRBV5-1 and TRBJ2-5; unclear D gene. The TCR was taken from a boy aged 2 to 9 in good health and CMV-seronegative. The DNA for the CDR3 is TGCGCCAGCAGCTTGGGAATCCAGGCAGGTCAAGAGACCCAGTACTTC. Residues: CASSLGIQAGQETQYF.